This T cell receptor beta chain was captured in a study of blood T cell repertoires in COVID-19. Looking at the study overall: COVID-19 samples collected from the United States, Italy and Spain covered acute and convalescent phases. From T cells, B-cell-depleted T cells, or PBMCs came the material, which was cDNA or gDNA.

Per the authors' pipeline: Amplification of reference gene primers was used by the study to estimate nucleated cell counts. Profiling relied on immunoSEQ multiplex PCR, and the TCRdb table lists in-frame clones only, not all of them. V, J and clone size reflect that table, while D and trimming were determined from the DNA. Of 200,000 to 250,000 clones in the sample, 84% were seen once. With V trimmed by 7 bases and J by 7 bases, 19 bases remained unmatched. Germline V gene sequence: CDR1 LNHDA, CDR2 SQIVND (reference sequence). The CDR3 sequence is 17 residues long. The source material was peripheral blood. This receptor was identified in a man aged 25-45 years with active or convalescent COVID-19. This sequence joins TRBV19 and TRBJ1-1; 9 nucleotides match TRBD1. This chain's CDR3 is CASTLTGTGNWRGEAFF. CDR3 nucleotides: TGTGCCAGTACTCTTACCGGGACAGGGAATTGGCGGGGTGAAGCTTTCTTT.